These 24 T cell receptor beta chains were all obtained from the same sample, sequenced in a study of blood T cell repertoires in COVID-19. Assay: immunoSEQ multiplex PCR; the TCRdb copy retains only in-frame clones and omits some. The data contain approximately 360,000 clones, around 89% of them singletons. The sequenced sample consisted of peripheral blood. Receptors originate from a man aged 35 to 55 with acute or convalescent COVID-19.

This chain joins TRBV27 and TRBJ1-4; no firm D call. CDR3 length: 12 residues. The germline V gene has CDR1 MNHEY and CDR2 SMNVEV (reference sequence). The V end was cut by 6 bases, the J end by 2 bases, with 4 bases between. CDR3: CASRATNEKLFF. The CDR3 region has the DNA TGTGCCAGCAGGGCCACTAATGAAAAACTGTTTTTT.

The rearrangement uses TRBV3-1 (or the pseudogene TRBV3-2) and TRBJ2-1, with D maybe TRBD2 (6 bases). The CDR3 sequence is 18 residues long. The germline V gene has CDR1 LGHDT and CDR2 YNNKEL (reference sequence). The germline V and J ends were trimmed by 4 bases and 5 bases, with 24 bases remaining between them. CDR3 sequence: CASSPSLILGRGDNEQFF. CDR3 nucleotides: TGTGCCAGCAGCCCCTCCCTCATCCTAGGGCGGGGCGACAATGAGCAGTTCTTC.

This sequence joins TRBV19 and TRBJ1-1; the D gene is possibly TRBD1 (5 bases). CDR3 length: 16 residues. V shed 4 bases and J shed 1 base, with 16 bases lying between them. Germline V gene data show CDR1 as LNHDA and CDR2 as SQIVND (reference sequence). The CDR3 spells CASSTSRAGRNTEAFF. The CDR3, as DNA: TGTGCCAGTAGTACCTCTCGAGCAGGGCGGAACACTGAAGCTTTCTTT.

This chain joins TRBV6-2 or TRBV6-3 and TRBJ2-2, with 7 bases identical to TRBD2. V trimming: 0 bases; J trimming: 4 bases; junction bases outside the gene matches: 14. Germline CDR1 MNHEY, CDR2 SVGEGT. The length of the CDR3 is 19 residues. CDR3 residues: CASSYSMPGRGGPTGELFF. In nucleotides, the CDR3 is TGTGCCAGCAGTTACTCGATGCCGGGACGCGGGGGACCCACCGGGGAGCTGTTTTTT.

The V call is TRBV7-9, the J call TRBJ1-1, with a possible D match to TRBD1 (5 bases). The CDR3 totals 14 residues. Between the trimmed V and J ends, which lost 5 bases and 7 bases, there was a span of 17 bases. Germline values: CDR1 SEHNR, CDR2 FQNEAQ (reference sequence). The DNA of the CDR3 is TGTGCCAGCAGCCCCCCCCCGGGGGACGTTGAAGCTTTCTTT. It yields the protein CASSPPPGDVEAFF.

This chain uses TRBV6-1 with TRBJ1-3; TRBD1 matches at 9 bases. This CDR3 is 16 amino acids long. The germline V gene encodes CDR1 MNHNS and CDR2 SASEGT. The J segment lost 5 bases and the V segment lost 3 bases, leaving 8 bases of the junction unmatched. The CDR3 loop is CASSESTGGARNTIYF. CDR3 DNA: TGTGCCAGCAGTGAGTCCACAGGGGGCGCAAGAAACACCATATATTTT.

The genes are TRBV27 and TRBJ1-2, with TRBD1 matching over 9 bases. The V and J ends lost 4 bases and 3 bases, in that order; junction bases with no gene match: 3. The CDR3 spans 14 residues. CDR1 and CDR2 (germline): MNHEY, SMNVEV (reference sequence). In DNA, the CDR3 is TGTGCCAGCAGTTACACAGGGGGCCACTATGGCTACACCTTC. Its protein product is CASSYTGGHYGYTF.

The chain couples TRBV20-1 to TRBJ1-2; D is undetermined. Germline V lookup: CDR1 DFQATT, CDR2 SNEGSKA (reference sequence). CDR3 length equals 11 residues. V was trimmed by 1 base and J by 8 bases, leaving 8 bases between them. In nucleotides, the CDR3 is TGCAGTGCTAGAGGACCGGGGGGCTACACCTTC. Amino acid sequence: CSARGPGGYTF.

This rearrangement joins TRBV7-9 to TRBJ2-1, with 8 bases lining up with TRBD2. V shed 1 base and J 3 bases; nucleotides not matched to a gene: 2. Per the germline V gene, CDR1 is SEHNR and CDR2 is FQNEAQ (reference sequence). The CDR3 loop spans 15 amino acids. In DNA form, the CDR3 reads TGTGCCAGCAGCTTAGAACTAGCGGTCTACAATGAGCAGTTCTTC. Amino acids: CASSLELAVYNEQFF.

The genes are TRBV4-1 and TRBJ2-1; TRBD1 aligns across 9 bases. V dropped 5 bases and J dropped 7; count of bases not matched to a gene: 9. CDR3 size: 15 residues. The germline V gene has CDR1 MGHRA and CDR2 YSYEKL. Here the CDR3 reads CASSDRDRVKNEQFF. CDR3 sequence (DNA): TGCGCCAGCAGCGACCGGGACAGGGTTAAAAATGAGCAGTTCTTC.

The gene calls are TRBV27 and TRBJ1-1; perhaps TRBD1 as D (5 bases). The germline V gene has CDR1 MNHEY and CDR2 SMNVEV (reference sequence). Trimming shortened V by 6 bases and J by 0 bases, and 11 bases separated the two germline ends. The CDR3 sequence is 14 residues long. CDR3 nucleotides: TGTGCCAGCAGCTCCCGGGGGATGAACACTGAAGCTTTCTTT. It specifies CASSSRGMNTEAFF.

The chain combines TRBV28 with TRBJ2-7; possible D gene TRBD1, 5 bases. Trimming left V 7 bases short and J 2 bases short, with 12 bases between. The CDR3 runs to 13 residues. Germline V lookup: CDR1 MDHEN, CDR2 SYDVKM. CDR3 in DNA: TGTGCCAGCACGGTACAGGACGCCTACGAGCAGTACTTC. Its protein product is CASTVQDAYEQYF.

The genes are TRBV5-1 and TRBJ1-4, with 7 positions matching TRBD1. Germline V CDR1 and CDR2: SGHRS, YFSETQ. The V and J ends lost 4 bases and 8 bases, in that order; junction bases with no gene match: 14. CDR3 length: 16 amino acids. CDR3 protein: CASSLNFDRVSEKLFF. In nucleotides, the CDR3 is TGCGCCAGCAGCCTGAACTTCGACAGGGTGAGCGAAAAACTGTTTTTT.

The rearrangement links TRBV2 to TRBJ2-3, with 12 positions matching TRBD2. Germline CDR1 is SNHLY and CDR2 is FYNNEI. The CDR3 is made up of 16 amino acids. With V trimmed by 5 bases and J by 2 bases, 5 bases remained unmatched. CDR3 amino acids: CASSSGLAGTTDTQYF. CDR3 in DNA: TGTGCCAGCAGTTCCGGACTAGCGGGGACCACAGATACGCAGTATTTT.

CDR3 region: CATSNGGTGETGELFF. CDR3 DNA sequence: TGTGCCACCAGCAATGGCGGGACAGGGGAGACCGGGGAGCTGTTTTTT. The chain has TRBV15 and TRBJ2-2, with 10 positions matching TRBD1. Trimming removed 4 bases from V and 5 bases from J; junction bases left unmatched: 7. Germline assignment: CDR1 LNHNV and CDR2 YYDKDF (reference sequence). This CDR3 is built from 16 residues.

This chain connects TRBV29-1 to TRBJ1-5; D possibly corresponds to TRBD1 (5 bases). Per the germline V gene, CDR1 is SQVTM and CDR2 is ANQGSEA. The CDR3 runs to 12 residues. The CDR3 loop is CSFKWGDQPQHF. Here the CDR3 DNA reads TGCAGTTTTAAATGGGGGGATCAGCCCCAGCATTTT. Full variable domain (rest looked up from reference TRBV29-1 and TRBJ1-5): SAVISQKPSRDICQRGTSLTIQCQVDSQVTMMFWYRQQPGQSLTLIATANQGSEATYESGFVIDKFPISRPNLTFSTLTVSNMSPEDSSIYLCSFKWGDQPQHFGDGTRLSIL.

The rearrangement uses TRBV5-1 and TRBJ2-5, with 7 bases matching TRBD2. Looked up from germline, CDR1 is SGHRS and CDR2 is YFSETQ. The CDR3 totals 16 residues. The junction had 8 bases not matched to a gene; V was cut back by 3 bases and J by 0 bases. The CDR3 region has the DNA TGCGCCAGCAGCTGGAGCGGGGACTCCAACCAAGAGACCCAGTACTTC. Amino acid sequence: CASSWSGDSNQETQYF.

The rearrangement joins TRBV2 to TRBJ2-6, with 7 bases aligning to TRBD1. With 5 bases clipped from V and 0 bases from J, the junction kept 4 bases outside the gene matches. CDR1 and CDR2 (germline): SNHLY, FYNNEI. The CDR3 covers 16 residues. CDR3 amino acids: CASSSGTDSGANVLTF. The CDR3 bases are TGTGCCAGCAGTTCCGGGACAGACTCTGGGGCCAACGTCCTGACTTTC. Full variable domain (outside the CDR3, taken from reference TRBV2 and TRBJ2-6): EPEVTQTPSHQVTQMGQEVILRCVPISNHLYFYWYRQILGQKVEFLVSFYNNEISEKSEIFDDQFSVERPDGSNFTLKIRSTKLEDSAMYFCASSSGTDSGANVLTFGAGSRLTVL.

The gene calls are TRBV6-5 and TRBJ2-1; TRBD2 is a possible D gene (7 bases). The length of the CDR3 is 15 residues. From germline, CDR1 is MNHEY and CDR2 SVGAGI. V shed 6 bases and J shed 4 bases, with 16 bases lying between them. The CDR3 protein is CASSQTSGTYNEQFF. The CDR3, as DNA: TGTGCCAGCAGCCAGACAAGCGGGACATACAATGAGCAGTTCTTC.

The rearrangement uses TRBV4-2 and TRBJ2-3; maybe TRBD1 (6 bases). The germline V gene has CDR1 LGHNA and CDR2 YNFKEQ. Trimming removed 2 bases from V and 3 bases from J, with 12 bases in between. The CDR3 totals 15 residues. The CDR3, as DNA: TGTGCCAGCAGCCAATACAGGGACGGGACAGATACGCAGTATTTT. Its translation: CASSQYRDGTDTQYF.

This clone was seen at least ten times. The chain carries TRBV5-4 and TRBJ1-1, with TRBD1 identical over 8 bases. V gave up 0 bases and J gave up 1 base; unmatched junction bases: 2. Germline V gene data show CDR1 as SGHNT and CDR2 as YYREEE (reference sequence). The CDR3 is 15 amino acids. The chain's CDR3 is CASSLGTGRNTEAFF. The CDR3 DNA sequence: TGTGCCAGCAGCTTGGGGACAGGGCGGAACACTGAAGCTTTCTTT. Variable domain in full (rest from reference TRBV5-4 and TRBJ1-1): ETGVTQSPTHLIKTRGQQVTLRCSSQSGHNTVSWYQQALGQGPQFIFQYYREEENGRGNFPPRFSGLQFPNYSSELNVNALELDDSALYLCASSLGTGRNTEAFFGQGTRLTVV.

This clone has only a few counts. The chain couples TRBV19 to TRBJ1-2; 8 nucleotides line up with TRBD1. From germline, CDR1 is LNHDA and CDR2 SQIVND (reference sequence). V lost 5 bases and J lost 8; bases outside the gene matches: 10. This CDR3 comprises 14 residues. The CDR3, as DNA: TGTGCCAGTAGTTTCGGGCAGGGGGCATGGGGCTACACCTTC. Translation: CASSFGQGAWGYTF.

The chain is built from TRBV11-3 and TRBJ1-1; weak D call: TRBD1 (5 bases). V was shortened by 1 base and J by 1 base, with 10 bases between the two germline ends. Germline V CDR1 and CDR2: SGHNT, YENEEA. This CDR3 has 15 amino acids. The CDR3 loop is CASSLGGQTNTEAFF. In nucleotides, the CDR3 is TGTGCCAGCAGCTTAGGGGGCCAGACGAACACTGAAGCTTTCTTT.

This chain links TRBV27 with TRBJ2-2, with no clear D. CDR3 length equals 13 residues. Germline CDR1 is MNHEY and CDR2 is SMNVEV (reference sequence). Trimming pared 0 bases from V and 6 bases from J, leaving 5 bases between. The CDR3 sequence: CASSLSSAGELFF. The CDR3, as DNA: TGTGCCAGCAGTTTATCAAGCGCCGGGGAGCTGTTTTTT.